Listed here are 22 T cell receptor beta chains from one sample, sequenced in a study of cytomegalovirus exposure and HLA in healthy donors. PCR amplification relied on 60 Vbeta primers (plus 13 Jbeta primers). Sequenced by immunoSEQ multiplex PCR; TCRdb stores in-frame clones only, minus some. The sample gives under 150,000 clones, about 74% of which show up once; roughly 1.8% is in the top ten. Sequenced sample: PBMCs. These receptors were collected from a woman aged 40-49 years in good health and CMV-seronegative.

This chain uses TRBV6-1 with TRBJ2-5, with D possibly matching TRBD2 (6 bases). The CDR3 consists of 14 residues. Trimming took 6 bases from V and 2 from J, leaving 13 bases between them. The germline V gene has CDR1 MNHNS and CDR2 SASEGT. CDR3 DNA sequence: TGTGCCAGCAGAACTCCGGCGGGGCAAGAGACCCAGTACTTC. This codes for CASRTPAGQETQYF.

This sequence joins TRBV9 and TRBJ2-7; D remains ambiguous. With 0 bases removed from V and 5 bases from J, the gap between germline ends came to 9 bases. The CDR3 has 13 residues. Germline V gene lookup returns CDR1 SGDLS and CDR2 YYNGEE. This chain's CDR3 is CASSVGSENEQYF. The CDR3 region has the DNA TGTGCCAGCAGCGTAGGGTCAGAAAACGAGCAGTACTTC. Complete variable domain (other parts from reference TRBV9 and TRBJ2-7): DSGVTQTPKHLITATGQRVTLRCSPRSGDLSVYWYQQSLDQGLQFLIQYYNGEERAKGNILERFSAQQFPDLHSELNLSSLELGDSALYFCASSVGSENEQYFGPGTRLTVT.

V and J are TRBV28 and TRBJ2-7, with 7 bases that match TRBD1. The V segment lost 6 bases and the J segment 5 bases; nucleotides outside the gene matches: 7. Germline CDR1 MDHEN, CDR2 SYDVKM. CDR3 length: 13 residues. CDR3 amino acids: CASRRQGYNEQYF. The CDR3 bases are TGTGCCAGCAGGCGACAGGGATACAACGAGCAGTACTTC. The variable domain in full, completed from reference TRBV28 and TRBJ2-7, reads DVKVTQSSRYLVKRTGEKVFLECVQDMDHENMFWYRQDPGLGLRLIYFSYDVKMKEKGDIPEGYSVSREKKERFSLILESASTNQTSMYLCASRRQGYNEQYFGPGTRLTVT.

This clone was seen only a few times. This chain connects TRBV6-1 to TRBJ2-7, with TRBD2 matching over 10 bases. This CDR3 spans 15 amino acids. Germline V lookup: CDR1 MNHNS, CDR2 SASEGT. V was clipped by 4 bases and J by 3 bases; unmatched bases: 6. CDR3 region: CASSGRTSGLYEQYF. The CDR3 nucleotides are TGTGCCAGCAGTGGGCGGACTAGCGGACTCTACGAGCAGTACTTC.

This sequence joins TRBV30 and TRBJ1-6; 7 bases are shared with TRBD1. CDR1 and CDR2 (germline): GTSNPN, SVGIG (reference sequence). This CDR3 is built from 13 residues. V lost 3 bases, J lost 10 bases, and 6 bases stayed unmatched. This CDR3 reads CAWSGQAGSPLHF. The DNA of the CDR3 is TGTGCCTGGAGCGGACAGGCCGGGTCACCCCTCCACTTT.

The CDR3 DNA follows: TGCGCCAGCAGCTTGGGGGGGGAGGACTATGGCTACACCTTC. Its protein product is CASSLGGEDYGYTF. V usage is TRBV5-1 and J usage is TRBJ1-2, with D possibly being TRBD1 (5 bases). Germline lookup yields CDR1 SGHRS and CDR2 YFSETQ. Deletions cut 0 bases from V and 3 bases from J, with 9 bases between. The CDR3 sequence is 14 residues long.

The CDR3 loop is CASSLEDSGETQYF. CDR3 DNA sequence: TGCGCCAGCAGCTTGGAGGACTCGGGGGAGACCCAGTACTTC. The chain employs TRBV5-1 and TRBJ2-5; D is perhaps TRBD2 (5 bases). Deletions cut 0 bases from V and 5 bases from J, with 11 bases between. Germline CDR1 and CDR2: SGHRS and YFSETQ. The CDR3 consists of 14 residues.

With regard to this clone: The sample contains more than one DNA sequence encoding this CDR3. The rearrangement links TRBV9 to TRBJ1-4; D might be TRBD1 (5 bases). This CDR3 has 16 residues. V lost 2 bases to trimming and J lost 7 bases, with 18 bases between them. The germline V gene encodes CDR1 SGDLS and CDR2 YYNGEE. Here the CDR3 DNA reads TGTGCCAGCAGCGTGGGAGGAGGGACTATCTCTGAAAAACTGTTTTTT. This gives the protein CASSVGGGTISEKLFF.

V and J are TRBV11-2 and TRBJ2-2, with 10 bases fitting TRBD2. Germline-derived CDR1 and CDR2 are SGHAT and FQNNGV. J was trimmed by 2 bases and V by 5 bases; bases with no gene match: 8. The length of the CDR3 is 17 residues. CDR3 sequence: CASSPKAGGPNTGELFF. CDR3 coding DNA: TGTGCCAGCAGCCCCAAAGCGGGGGGGCCCAACACCGGGGAGCTGTTTTTT.

The V call is TRBV28, the J call TRBJ1-1; D unresolved. This CDR3 spans 13 amino acids. Germline CDR1 reads MDHEN; CDR2 reads SYDVKM. Trimming cost V 4 bases and J 12 bases, with 18 bases left between them. The CDR3 region is CASSSRPQRGTFF. CDR3 DNA sequence: TGTGCCAGCAGTTCGAGGCCCCAACGAGGAACTTTCTTT.

The chain joins TRBV2 to TRBJ1-1, with TRBD1 matching 10 bases. J lost 5 bases, V lost 6 bases, and 6 bases had no gene match. This CDR3 is 14 amino acids long. Germline V gene sequence: CDR1 SNHLY, CDR2 FYNNEI. CDR3 nucleotide sequence: TGTGCCAGCAGAGGAGGGACAGGGGAGACTGAAGCTTTCTTT. Amino acids: CASRGGTGETEAFF.

The gene calls are TRBV5-1 and TRBJ1-4; 12 bases are shared with TRBD1. Germline V gene data show CDR1 as SGHRS and CDR2 as YFSETQ. The CDR3 loop spans 15 amino acids. J lost 8 bases, V lost 2 bases, and 4 bases had no gene match. The DNA for the CDR3 is TGCGCCAGCAGCTTTTTGGGACAGGGGGCAGAAAAACTGTTTTTT. Translating gives CASSFLGQGAEKLFF.

This chain uses TRBV28 with TRBJ2-5; D possibly corresponds to TRBD2 (5 bases). There are 12 residues in the CDR3. In germline, CDR1 is MDHEN, CDR2 SYDVKM. Trimming took off 6 bases at V and 5 bases at J, with 10 bases between the two ends. CDR3 bases: TGTGCCAGCAGACTACTAGAGGAGACCCAGTACTTC. This translates into CASRLLEETQYF.

V is TRBV9 and J is TRBJ2-7, with TRBD1 matching 8 bases. With V trimmed by 4 bases and J by 4 bases, 13 bases remained unmatched. Germline V lookup: CDR1 SGDLS, CDR2 YYNGEE. This CDR3 is 16 amino acids long. CDR3 amino acids: CASSNTGGLTPYEQYF. The CDR3 coding sequence is TGTGCCAGCAGCAATACAGGGGGGCTCACCCCATACGAGCAGTACTTC.

The chain is built from TRBV7-8 and TRBJ1-3; D remains ambiguous. Trimming removed 5 bases at V and 0 bases at J, with 11 bases between. The germline gives CDR1 SGHVS, CDR2 FQNEAQ. The CDR3 is 15 residues long. The CDR3: CASSQPWSSGNTIYF. CDR3 coding DNA: TGTGCCAGCAGCCAGCCCTGGAGCTCTGGAAACACCATATATTTT.

The chain has TRBV19 and TRBJ2-1; 9 bases agree with TRBD2. Per the germline V gene, CDR1 is LNHDA and CDR2 is SQIVND (reference sequence). The V gene end was trimmed by 6 bases and the J gene end by 4 bases; junction bases not matched to a gene: 10. The CDR3 totals 16 residues. CDR3 region: CASRTQGAGGYNEQFF. The CDR3, as DNA: TGTGCCAGTAGGACCCAGGGTGCGGGGGGGTACAATGAGCAGTTCTTC.

This chain links TRBV4-1 with TRBJ2-2, with 8 bases matching TRBD2. Unmatched junction bases numbered 7, after V lost 4 bases and J lost 6 bases. Germline loops: CDR1 MGHRA, CDR2 YSYEKL. CDR3 length: 15 amino acids. The CDR3 coding sequence is TGCGCCAGCAGCCTAATCGGGGGGGAGGCCGGGGAGCTGTTTTTT. Protein product: CASSLIGGEAGELFF.

The chain couples TRBV25-1 to TRBJ1-5, with D possibly being TRBD1 (5 bases). Trimming cost V 1 base and J 9 bases, with 13 bases left between them. The CDR3 is 14 amino acids. In germline, CDR1 is MGHDK, CDR2 SYGVNS. CDR3 in amino acids: CASSELYRSGPQHF. The CDR3 DNA is TGTGCCAGCAGTGAATTATACAGGTCGGGGCCCCAGCATTTT. The whole variable domain, filled in from reference TRBV25-1 and TRBJ1-5, reads EADIYQTPRYLVIGTGKKITLECSQTMGHDKMYWYQQDPGMELHLIHYSYGVNSTEKGDLSSESTVSRIRTEHFPLTLESARPSHTSQYLCASSELYRSGPQHFGDGTRLSIL.

The chain employs TRBV6-5 and TRBJ1-5; 8 nucleotides agree with TRBD1. Germline loops: CDR1 MNHEY, CDR2 SVGAGI. The J segment lost 5 bases and the V segment lost 6 bases, leaving 6 bases of the junction unmatched. The CDR3 is made up of 14 amino acids. CDR3 DNA: TGTGCCAGCAGAGGACAGGGTTTCGATCAGCCCCAGCATTTT. This gives the protein CASRGQGFDQPQHF.

This chain joins TRBV4-1 and TRBJ1-4; no reliable D call. Germline values: CDR1 MGHRA, CDR2 YSYEKL. The CDR3 is made up of 15 amino acids. Trimming pared 4 bases from V and 5 bases from J, leaving 14 bases between. Written as DNA, the CDR3 is TGCGCCAGCAGCCTAACACTACTTCCGAATGAAAAACTGTTTTTT. Amino acids: CASSLTLLPNEKLFF.

This chain's CDR3 is CASSEGGTSGLSYEQYF. DNA for the CDR3: TGTGCCAGCAGTGAGGGGGGGACTAGCGGGCTCTCCTACGAGCAGTACTTC. The chain is built from TRBV2 and TRBJ2-7; 12 bases fit TRBD2. V dropped 3 bases and J dropped 0; count of bases not matched to a gene: 6. Germline-derived CDR1 and CDR2 are SNHLY and FYNNEI. The length of the CDR3 is 17 residues.

V is TRBV6-6 and J is TRBJ2-7, with a weak D call TRBD1 (6 bases). Looked up from germline, CDR1 is MNHNY and CDR2 is SVGAGI (reference sequence). The CDR3 consists of 16 residues. The V end lost 2 bases, the J end lost 6 bases, and 20 bases lay between the germline ends. The CDR3 loop is CASSYPGQRNRFEQYF. CDR3 coding DNA: TGTGCCAGCAGTTACCCCGGACAGCGGAACCGGTTCGAGCAGTACTTC.